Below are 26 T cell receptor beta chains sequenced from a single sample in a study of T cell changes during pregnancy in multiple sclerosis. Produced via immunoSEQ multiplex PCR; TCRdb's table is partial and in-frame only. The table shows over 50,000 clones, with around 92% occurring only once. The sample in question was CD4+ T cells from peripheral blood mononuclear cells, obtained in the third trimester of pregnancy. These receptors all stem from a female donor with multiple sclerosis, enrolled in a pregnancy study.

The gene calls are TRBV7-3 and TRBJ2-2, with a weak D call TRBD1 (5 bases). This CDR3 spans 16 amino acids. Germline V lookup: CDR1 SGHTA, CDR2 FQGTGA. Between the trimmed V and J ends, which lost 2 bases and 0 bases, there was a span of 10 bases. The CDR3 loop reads CASSLGRGPNTGELFF. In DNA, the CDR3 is TGTGCCAGCAGCTTAGGAAGGGGTCCGAACACCGGGGAGCTGTTTTTT.

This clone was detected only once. The DNA of the CDR3 is TGTGCCAGCAGCCAGCCTAGCGGGGAGAACACCGGGGAGCTGTTTTTT. Protein product: CASSQPSGENTGELFF. This chain links TRBV4-2 with TRBJ2-2; 9 positions agree with TRBD2. With V trimmed by 3 bases and J by 1 base, 3 bases remained unmatched. This CDR3 has 16 residues. Germline assignment: CDR1 LGHNA and CDR2 YNFKEQ.

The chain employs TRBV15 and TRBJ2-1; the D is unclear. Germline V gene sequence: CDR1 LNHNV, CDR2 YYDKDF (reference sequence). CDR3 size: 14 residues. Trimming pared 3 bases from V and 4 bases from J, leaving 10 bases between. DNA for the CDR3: TGTGCCACCAGCAGTCCCATCCCATACAATGAGCAGTTCTTC. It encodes CATSSPIPYNEQFF.

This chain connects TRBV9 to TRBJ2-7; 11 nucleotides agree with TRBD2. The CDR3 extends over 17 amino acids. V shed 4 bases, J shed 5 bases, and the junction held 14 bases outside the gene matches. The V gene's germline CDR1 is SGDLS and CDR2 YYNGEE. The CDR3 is CASSRGLAGSLLDEQYF. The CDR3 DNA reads TGTGCCAGCAGCAGAGGACTAGCGGGCTCGCTTTTGGACGAGCAGTACTTC.

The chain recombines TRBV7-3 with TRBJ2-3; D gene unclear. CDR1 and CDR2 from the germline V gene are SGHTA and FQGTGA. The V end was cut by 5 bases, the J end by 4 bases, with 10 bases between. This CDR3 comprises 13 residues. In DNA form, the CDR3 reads TGTGCCAGCAGCAGGAGCGAATCAGATACGCAGTATTTT. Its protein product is CASSRSESDTQYF.

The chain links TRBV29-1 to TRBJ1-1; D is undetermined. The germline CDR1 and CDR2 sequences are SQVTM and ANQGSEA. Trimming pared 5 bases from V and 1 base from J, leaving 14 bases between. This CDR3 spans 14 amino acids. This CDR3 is CSVSPVTGNTEAFF. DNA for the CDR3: TGCAGCGTTTCCCCTGTGACGGGGAACACTGAAGCTTTCTTT.

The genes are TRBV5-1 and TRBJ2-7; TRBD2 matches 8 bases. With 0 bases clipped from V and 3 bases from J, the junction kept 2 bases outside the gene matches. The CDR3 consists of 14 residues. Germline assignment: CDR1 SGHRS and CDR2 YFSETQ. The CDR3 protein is CASSLGLALYEQYF. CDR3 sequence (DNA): TGCGCCAGCAGCTTGGGACTAGCGCTCTACGAGCAGTACTTC.

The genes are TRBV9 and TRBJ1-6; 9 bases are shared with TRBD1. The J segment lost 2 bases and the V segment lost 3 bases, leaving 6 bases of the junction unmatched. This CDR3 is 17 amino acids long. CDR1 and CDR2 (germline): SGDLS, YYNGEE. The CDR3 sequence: CASSGPTGGAYNSPLHF. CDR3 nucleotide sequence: TGTGCCAGCAGCGGGCCAACAGGGGGCGCCTATAATTCACCCCTCCACTTT.

The CDR3 sequence is CASSFGLAPYNEQFF. The CDR3 nucleotides read TGTGCCAGCAGCTTCGGTCTAGCCCCCTACAATGAGCAGTTCTTC. V gene TRBV5-6 combines with J gene TRBJ2-1; D perhaps matches TRBD2 (5 bases). With 2 bases removed from V and 2 bases from J, the gap between germline ends came to 11 bases. The germline V gene has CDR1 SGHDT and CDR2 YYEEEE. The CDR3 length is 15 residues.

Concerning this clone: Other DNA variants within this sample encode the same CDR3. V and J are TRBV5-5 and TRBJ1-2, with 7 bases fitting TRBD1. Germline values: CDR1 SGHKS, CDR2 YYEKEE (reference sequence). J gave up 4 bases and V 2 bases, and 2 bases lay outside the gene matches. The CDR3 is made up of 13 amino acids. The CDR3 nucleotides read TGTGCCAGCAGCTTAGGGGGCGGCTATGGCTACACCTTC. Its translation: CASSLGGGYGYTF.

The DNA of the CDR3 is TGTGCCTGGAGTGTAAGCGGGGGCTCCTACGAGCAGTACTTC. Its translation is CAWSVSGGSYEQYF. This sequence joins TRBV30 and TRBJ2-7; TRBD2 matches at 8 bases. V lost 0 bases to trimming and J lost 0 bases; unmatched junction nucleotides: 1. The CDR3 totals 14 residues. CDR1 is GTSNPN and CDR2 is SVGIG in the germline V gene (reference sequence).

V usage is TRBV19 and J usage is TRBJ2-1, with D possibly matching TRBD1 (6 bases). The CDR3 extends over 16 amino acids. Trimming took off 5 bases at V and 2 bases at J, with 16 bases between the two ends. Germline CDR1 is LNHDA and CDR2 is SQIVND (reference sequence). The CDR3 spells CASSSNRVPAYNEQFF. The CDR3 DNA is TGTGCCAGTAGTTCGAACAGGGTGCCCGCCTACAATGAGCAGTTCTTC.

CDR3 region: CASSPTTEAFF. Here the CDR3 DNA reads TGTGCCAGCAGCCCGACGACAGAAGCTTTCTTT. V and J are TRBV9 and TRBJ1-1; the D is unclear. Germline-derived CDR1 and CDR2 are SGDLS and YYNGEE. The CDR3 consists of 11 residues. V was shortened by 4 bases and J by 8 bases, with 9 bases between the two germline ends. Supplemented by reference TRBV9 and TRBJ1-1, the full variable domain reads DSGVTQTPKHLITATGQRVTLRCSPRSGDLSVYWYQQSLDQGLQFLIQYYNGEERAKGNILERFSAQQFPDLHSELNLSSLELGDSALYFCASSPTTEAFFGQGTRLTVV.

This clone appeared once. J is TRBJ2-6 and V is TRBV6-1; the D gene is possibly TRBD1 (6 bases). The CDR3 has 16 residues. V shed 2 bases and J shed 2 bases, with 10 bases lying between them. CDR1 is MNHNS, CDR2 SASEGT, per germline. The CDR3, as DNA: TGTGCCAGCAGTGAATTAGGGGGTGCTGGGGCCAACGTCCTGACTTTC. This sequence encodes CASSELGGAGANVLTF.

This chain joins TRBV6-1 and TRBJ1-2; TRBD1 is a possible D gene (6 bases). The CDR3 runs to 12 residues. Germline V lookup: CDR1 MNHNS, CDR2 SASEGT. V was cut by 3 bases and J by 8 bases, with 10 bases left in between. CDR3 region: CASSEVGAGYTF. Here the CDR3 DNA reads TGTGCCAGCAGTGAGGTGGGGGCCGGCTACACCTTC.

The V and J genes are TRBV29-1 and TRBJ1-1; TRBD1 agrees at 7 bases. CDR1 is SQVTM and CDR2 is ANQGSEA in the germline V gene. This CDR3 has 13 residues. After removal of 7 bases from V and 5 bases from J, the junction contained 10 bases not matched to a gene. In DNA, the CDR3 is TGCAGCGCGGGCAGGGCAGGGGGAACTGAAGCTTTCTTT. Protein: CSAGRAGGTEAFF.

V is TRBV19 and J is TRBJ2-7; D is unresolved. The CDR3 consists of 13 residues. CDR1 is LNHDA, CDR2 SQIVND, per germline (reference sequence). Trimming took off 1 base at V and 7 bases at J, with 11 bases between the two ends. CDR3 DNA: TGTGCCAGTAGTATAGGGAGAAGCCGTGAGCAGTACTTC. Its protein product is CASSIGRSREQYF.

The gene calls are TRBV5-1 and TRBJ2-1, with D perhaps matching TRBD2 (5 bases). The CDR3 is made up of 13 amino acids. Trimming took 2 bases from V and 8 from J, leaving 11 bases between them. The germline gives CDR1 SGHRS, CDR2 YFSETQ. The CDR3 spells CASSLRGKYEQFF. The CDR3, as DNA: TGCGCCAGCAGCTTACGGGGTAAATATGAGCAGTTCTTC.

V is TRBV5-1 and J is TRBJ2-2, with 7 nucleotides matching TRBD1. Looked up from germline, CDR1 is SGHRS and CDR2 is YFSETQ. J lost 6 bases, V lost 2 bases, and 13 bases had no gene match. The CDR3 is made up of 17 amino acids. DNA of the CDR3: TGCGCCAGCAGCTTAGGACAGGTAGAAGTTCTCGCCGGGGAGCTGTTTTTT. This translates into CASSLGQVEVLAGELFF.

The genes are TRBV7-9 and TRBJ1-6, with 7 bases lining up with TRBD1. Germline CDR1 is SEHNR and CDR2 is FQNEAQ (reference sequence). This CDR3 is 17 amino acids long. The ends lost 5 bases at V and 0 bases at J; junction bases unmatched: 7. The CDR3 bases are TGTGCCAGCAGCGCCTTACAGGGGAGCTCCTATAATTCACCCCTCCACTTT. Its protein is CASSALQGSSYNSPLHF.

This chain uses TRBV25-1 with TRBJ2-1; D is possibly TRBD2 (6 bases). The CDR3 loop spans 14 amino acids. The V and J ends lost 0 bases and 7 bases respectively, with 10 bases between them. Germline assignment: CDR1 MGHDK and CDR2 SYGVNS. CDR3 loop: CASSEYRTKNEQFF. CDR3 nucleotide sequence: TGTGCCAGCAGTGAATACCGGACTAAAAATGAGCAGTTCTTC. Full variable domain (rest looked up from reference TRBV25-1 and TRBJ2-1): EADIYQTPRYLVIGTGKKITLECSQTMGHDKMYWYQQDPGMELHLIHYSYGVNSTEKGDLSSESTVSRIRTEHFPLTLESARPSHTSQYLCASSEYRTKNEQFFGPGTRLTVL.

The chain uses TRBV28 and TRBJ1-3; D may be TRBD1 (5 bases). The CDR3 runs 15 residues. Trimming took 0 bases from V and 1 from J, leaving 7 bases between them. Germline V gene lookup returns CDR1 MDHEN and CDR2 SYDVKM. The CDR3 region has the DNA TGTGCCAGCAGTTTATGGAAGGGGTCTGGAAACACCATATATTTT. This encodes CASSLWKGSGNTIYF.

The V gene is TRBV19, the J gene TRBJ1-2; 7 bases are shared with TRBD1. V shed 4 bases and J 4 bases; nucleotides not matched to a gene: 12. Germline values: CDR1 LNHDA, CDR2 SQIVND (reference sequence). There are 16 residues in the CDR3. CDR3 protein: CASSTQAGGTSYGYTF. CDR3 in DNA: TGTGCCAGTAGTACCCAAGCAGGGGGAACTTCCTATGGCTACACCTTC.

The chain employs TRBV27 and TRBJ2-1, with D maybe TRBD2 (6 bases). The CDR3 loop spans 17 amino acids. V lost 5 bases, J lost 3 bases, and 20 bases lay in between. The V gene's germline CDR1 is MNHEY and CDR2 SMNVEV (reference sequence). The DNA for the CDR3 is TGTGCCAGCAGTCCGTTGCCTATGCGGGACGGCTACAATGAGCAGTTCTTC. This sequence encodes CASSPLPMRDGYNEQFF.

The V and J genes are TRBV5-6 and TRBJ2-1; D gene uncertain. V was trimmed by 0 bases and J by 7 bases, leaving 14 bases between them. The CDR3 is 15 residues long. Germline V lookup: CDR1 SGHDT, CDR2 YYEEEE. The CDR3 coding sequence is TGTGCCAGCAGCTTGGCCGTAGGCCGGCGGAATGAGCAGTTCTTC. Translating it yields CASSLAVGRRNEQFF. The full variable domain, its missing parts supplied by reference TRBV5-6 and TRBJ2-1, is DAGVTQSPTHLIKTRGQQVTLRCSPKSGHDTVSWYQQALGQGPQFIFQYYEEEERQRGNFPDRFSGHQFPNYSSELNVNALLLGDSALYLCASSLAVGRRNEQFFGPGTRLTVL.

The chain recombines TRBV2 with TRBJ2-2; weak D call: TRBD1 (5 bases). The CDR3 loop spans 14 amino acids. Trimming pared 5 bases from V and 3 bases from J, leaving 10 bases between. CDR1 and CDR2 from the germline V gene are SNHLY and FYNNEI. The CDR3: CASSWTRDTGELFF. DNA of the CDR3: TGTGCCAGCAGTTGGACAAGAGACACCGGGGAGCTGTTTTTT.